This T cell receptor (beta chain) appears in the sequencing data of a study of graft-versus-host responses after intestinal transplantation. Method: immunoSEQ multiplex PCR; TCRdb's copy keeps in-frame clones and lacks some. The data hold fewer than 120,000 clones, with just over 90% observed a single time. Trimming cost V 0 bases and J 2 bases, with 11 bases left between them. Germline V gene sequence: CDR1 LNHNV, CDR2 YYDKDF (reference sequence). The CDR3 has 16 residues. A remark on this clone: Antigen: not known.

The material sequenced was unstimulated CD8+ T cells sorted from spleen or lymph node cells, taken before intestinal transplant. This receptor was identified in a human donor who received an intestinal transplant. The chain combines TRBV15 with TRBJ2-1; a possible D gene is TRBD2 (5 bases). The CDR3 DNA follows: TGTGCCACCAGCAGAGATCGAAATAGCGCCTACAATGAGCAGTTCTTC. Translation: CATSRDRNSAYNEQFF.